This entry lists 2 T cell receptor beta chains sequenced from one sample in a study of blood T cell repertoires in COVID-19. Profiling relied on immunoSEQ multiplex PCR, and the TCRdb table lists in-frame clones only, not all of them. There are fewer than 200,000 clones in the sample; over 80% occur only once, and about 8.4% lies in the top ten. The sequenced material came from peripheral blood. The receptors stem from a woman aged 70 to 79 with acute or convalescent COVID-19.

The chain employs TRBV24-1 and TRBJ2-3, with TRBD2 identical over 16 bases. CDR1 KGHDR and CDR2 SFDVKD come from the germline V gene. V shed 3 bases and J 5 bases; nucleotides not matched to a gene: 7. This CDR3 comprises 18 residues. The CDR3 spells CATSDPGLAGGPLDTQYF. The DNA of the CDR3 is TGTGCCACCAGTGATCCGGGACTAGCGGGGGGGCCACTAGATACGCAGTATTTT.

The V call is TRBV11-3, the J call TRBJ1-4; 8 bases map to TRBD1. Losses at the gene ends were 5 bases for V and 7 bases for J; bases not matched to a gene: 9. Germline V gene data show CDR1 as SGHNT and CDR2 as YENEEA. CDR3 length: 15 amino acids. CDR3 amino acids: CASSLPGQVFEKLFF. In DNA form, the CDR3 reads TGTGCCAGCAGCCTACCGGGACAGGTGTTTGAAAAACTGTTTTTT.